The 23 T cell receptor beta chains presented below share a single source sample, sequenced in a study of radiation and T cells in renal cell carcinoma. Measured with immunoSEQ multiplex PCR; TCRdb has only the in-frame clones, and not every one. The repertoire holds some 25,000 clones, about 62% seen once, with about 22% in the top ten. Documented treatment: treatment-naive control, cytoreductive nephrectomy. The source was tumor tissue, collected from a patient whose treatment was nephrectomy without radiotherapy. These receptors originate from a man aged 35 to 55 with renal cell carcinoma.

The rearrangement uses TRBV13 and TRBJ1-6, with D hard to call. CDR1 is PRHDT and CDR2 is FYEKMQ in the germline V gene (reference sequence). With 0 bases removed from V and 10 bases from J, the gap between germline ends came to 4 bases. The CDR3 loop spans 12 amino acids. CDR3 DNA: TGTGCCAGCAGCTTAGGAGGGTCACCCCTCCACTTT. This translates into CASSLGGSPLHF.

This chain connects TRBV2 to TRBJ1-4; D unclear. The CDR3 sequence is 15 residues long. Germline CDR1 is SNHLY and CDR2 is FYNNEI. Trimming removed 6 bases at V and 0 bases at J, with 11 bases between. The CDR3 loop reads CASRPTAATNEKLFF. The DNA of the CDR3 is TGTGCCAGCAGACCTACAGCCGCAACTAATGAAAAACTGTTTTTT. The full variable domain, in which reference TRBV2 and TRBJ1-4 provide the parts outside the CDR3, is EPEVTQTPSHQVTQMGQEVILRCVPISNHLYFYWYRQILGQKVEFLVSFYNNEISEKSEIFDDQFSVERPDGSNFTLKIRSTKLEDSAMYFCASRPTAATNEKLFFGSGTQLSVL.

The chain couples TRBV4-3 to TRBJ2-1; 8 bases line up with TRBD2. This CDR3 contains 16 residues. Trimming cost V 0 bases and J 10 bases; bases outside gene matches: 11. In germline, CDR1 is LGHNA, CDR2 YSLEER. The CDR3 loop is CASSQDLGSGGREQFF. For the CDR3, the DNA is TGCGCCAGCAGCCAAGATCTGGGAAGCGGGGGTCGAGAGCAGTTCTTC.

This clone has a handful of counts. V usage is TRBV5-4 and J usage is TRBJ2-2, with D uncertain. Looked up from germline, CDR1 is SGHNT and CDR2 is YYREEE (reference sequence). CDR3 length: 12 residues. Trimming took 1 base from V and 5 from J, leaving 3 bases between them. CDR3 loop: CASSLWTGELFF. CDR3 sequence (DNA): TGTGCCAGCAGCTTGTGGACCGGGGAGCTGTTTTTT.

This clone was picked up a small number of times. This chain links TRBV30 with TRBJ2-5; a possible D gene is TRBD2 (6 bases). The ends were cut back, 0 bases at V and 7 bases at J, with 18 bases in the middle. Germline V gene lookup returns CDR1 GTSNPN and CDR2 SVGIG (reference sequence). The CDR3 sequence is 15 residues long. The CDR3 spells CAWSVLRGQGGTQYF. The CDR3 DNA reads as TGTGCCTGGAGTGTACTAAGAGGGCAGGGAGGGACCCAGTACTTC.

The genes are TRBV6-5 and TRBJ1-5; D ambiguous. From germline, CDR1 is MNHEY and CDR2 SVGAGI. The CDR3 extends over 15 amino acids. V was clipped by 5 bases and J by 3 bases, with 14 bases between them. The CDR3 is CASSKSQQHNQPQHF. The CDR3 DNA reads TGTGCCAGCAGTAAAAGTCAACAGCACAATCAGCCCCAGCATTTT.

This clone has a single count. The V gene is TRBV7-9, the J gene TRBJ1-2; perhaps TRBD1 as D (6 bases). This CDR3 spans 13 amino acids. CDR1 SEHNR and CDR2 FQNEAQ come from the germline V gene (reference sequence). V was shortened by 10 bases and J by 7 bases, with 19 bases between the two germline ends. The CDR3 sequence is CATHEGVGSGYTF. The CDR3 coding sequence is TGTGCCACCCATGAGGGGGTGGGGTCTGGCTACACCTTC.

The J gene is TRBJ2-5, the V gene TRBV5-8; possibly TRBD1 for D (5 bases). This CDR3 region has 14 residues. The V and J ends lost 4 bases and 0 bases respectively, with 10 bases between them. Germline CDR1 and CDR2: SGHTS and YDEGEE. CDR3 amino acids: CASSRTLYQETQYF. The CDR3 nucleotides read TGTGCCAGCAGCAGGACACTGTACCAAGAGACCCAGTACTTC. Complete variable domain (other parts from reference TRBV5-8 and TRBJ2-5): EAGVTQSPTHLIKTRGQQATLRCSPISGHTSVYWYQQALGLGLQFLLWYDEGEERNRGNFPPRFSGRQFPNYSSELNVNALELEDSALYLCASSRTLYQETQYFGPGTRLLVL.

This clone was observed a handful of times. V gene TRBV2 combines with J gene TRBJ1-1; 7 bases map to TRBD1. The V gene end was trimmed by 7 bases and the J gene end by 6 bases; junction bases not matched to a gene: 8. The CDR3 is 13 residues long. Looked up from germline, CDR1 is SNHLY and CDR2 is FYNNEI. CDR3: CASTSQGGAEAFF. DNA of the CDR3: TGTGCCAGCACTTCCCAGGGGGGAGCTGAAGCTTTCTTT. Complete variable domain (other parts from reference TRBV2 and TRBJ1-1): EPEVTQTPSHQVTQMGQEVILRCVPISNHLYFYWYRQILGQKVEFLVSFYNNEISEKSEIFDDQFSVERPDGSNFTLKIRSTKLEDSAMYFCASTSQGGAEAFFGQGTRLTVV.

This rearrangement joins TRBV27 to TRBJ1-1, with D maybe TRBD1 (5 bases). The ends were cut back, 10 bases at V and 1 base at J, with 16 bases in the middle. CDR1 and CDR2 (germline): MNHEY, SMNVEV (reference sequence). This CDR3 comprises 14 residues. The CDR3 bases are TGTGCCACCTATTCGGGGCAGGCGAACACTGAAGCTTTCTTT. Its protein is CATYSGQANTEAFF.

This clone was counted only a few times. The same CDR3 is also encoded by other DNA sequences in this sample. The genes are TRBV9 and TRBJ2-7; possibly TRBD1 for D (6 bases). The V and J ends lost 3 bases and 3 bases respectively, with 10 bases between them. Germline values: CDR1 SGDLS, CDR2 YYNGEE. The CDR3 covers 13 residues. The CDR3 reads CASSAQGFYEQYF. The CDR3 region has the DNA TGTGCCAGCAGCGCACAGGGATTCTACGAGCAGTACTTC.

Worth noting for this clone: The identical CDR3 is also encoded by other nucleotide sequences in the sample. The chain carries TRBV5-1 and TRBJ1-1; 9 bases agree with TRBD1. This CDR3 region has 14 residues. The V gene's germline CDR1 is SGHRS and CDR2 YFSETQ. With V trimmed by 5 bases and J by 1 base, 3 bases remained unmatched. CDR3 sequence: CASSPGQGNTEAFF. In nucleotides, the CDR3 is TGCGCCAGCAGTCCGGGACAGGGGAACACTGAAGCTTTCTTT. Looking up the rest from reference TRBV5-1 and TRBJ1-1 gives the full variable domain: KAGVTQTPRYLIKTRGQQVTLSCSPISGHRSVSWYQQTPGQGLQFLFEYFSETQRNKGNFPGRFSGRQFSNSRSEMNVSTLELGDSALYLCASSPGQGNTEAFFGQGTRLTVV.

This chain connects TRBV10-3 to TRBJ2-5, with D tentatively TRBD1 or TRBD2 (6 bases each). The V gene's germline CDR1 is ENHRY and CDR2 SYGVKD. The CDR3 is made up of 15 amino acids. Trimming took 3 bases from V and 5 from J, leaving 16 bases between them. CDR3 sequence reads: CAISEEGGGFETQYF. In nucleotides, the CDR3 is TGTGCCATCAGTGAAGAGGGGGGCGGGTTCGAGACCCAGTACTTC.

This clone has a handful of counts. The rearrangement links TRBV7-9 to TRBJ2-2; a weak D match, TRBD2 (5 bases). The CDR3 sequence is 15 residues long. Trimming stripped 1 base from V and 8 bases from J, with 14 bases between. Germline V gene sequence: CDR1 SEHNR, CDR2 FQNEAQ (reference sequence). CDR3 sequence reads: CASSLEYGGTGELFF. CDR3 DNA sequence: TGTGCCAGCAGCTTAGAGTACGGAGGCACGGGGGAGCTGTTTTTT.

The chain has TRBV2 and TRBJ2-1; D call uncertain. Trimming cost V 2 bases and J 12 bases, with 14 bases left between them. This CDR3 spans 13 amino acids. Looked up from germline, CDR1 is SNHLY and CDR2 is FYNNEI. This CDR3 reads CASSEKVGRGQFF. CDR3 sequence (DNA): TGTGCCAGCAGTGAAAAGGTGGGTCGTGGGCAGTTCTTC.

The chain employs TRBV5-5 and TRBJ2-7, with 7 bases fitting TRBD1. V gave up 0 bases and J gave up 3 bases; unmatched junction bases: 0. Germline V gene sequence: CDR1 SGHKS, CDR2 YYEKEE (reference sequence). This CDR3 contains 13 residues. CDR3 residues: CASSLGTGYEQYF. The CDR3 nucleotides are TGTGCCAGCAGCTTGGGGACAGGCTACGAGCAGTACTTC.

The J gene is TRBJ2-1, the V gene TRBV9; 7 bases fit TRBD2. This CDR3 region has 18 residues. J gave up 5 bases and V 4 bases, and 18 bases lay outside the gene matches. Germline V gives CDR1 SGDLS, CDR2 YYNGEE. CDR3 in amino acids: CASSINPGGSAFHNEQFF. The CDR3 coding sequence is TGTGCCAGCAGCATCAACCCGGGGGGTTCCGCGTTTCACAATGAGCAGTTCTTC.

This clone came up a few times. This chain connects TRBV5-6 to TRBJ1-3, with D tentatively TRBD1 (6 bases). Trimming stripped 1 base from V and 0 bases from J, with 8 bases between. CDR1 is SGHDT, CDR2 YYEEEE, per germline. The CDR3 loop spans 15 amino acids. The CDR3 protein is CASSLSGASGNTIYF. DNA of the CDR3: TGTGCCAGCAGCTTGTCAGGGGCCTCTGGAAACACCATATATTTT.

This clone came up once. This chain joins TRBV5-5 and TRBJ1-5, with D possibly TRBD1 on 6 matching bases. There are 15 residues in the CDR3. The V gene lost 0 bases and the J gene lost 0 bases, with 7 bases spanning the gap. The V gene's germline CDR1 is SGHKS and CDR2 YYEKEE (reference sequence). The CDR3 is CASSLGTVSNQPQHF. The CDR3, as DNA: TGTGCCAGCAGCTTGGGGACAGTTAGCAATCAGCCCCAGCATTTT.

In its sample, this clone was seen once. This chain links TRBV6-6 with TRBJ2-3, with 10 bases fitting TRBD2. The CDR3 spans 14 residues. V shed 4 bases, J shed 4 bases, and the junction held 2 bases outside the gene matches. Germline V gene lookup returns CDR1 MNHNY and CDR2 SVGAGI (reference sequence). The CDR3 is CASSWTSGPDTQYF. DNA of the CDR3: TGTGCCAGCAGTTGGACTAGCGGCCCAGATACGCAGTATTTT.

The CDR3 region is CASSPALLGVRNYGYTF. DNA for the CDR3: TGCGCCAGCAGCCCGGCCCTTTTAGGTGTCAGAAACTATGGCTACACCTTC. The J gene is TRBJ1-2, the V gene TRBV4-1; D gene ambiguous. Germline V CDR1 and CDR2: MGHRA, YSYEKL. This CDR3 comprises 17 residues. Trimming took off 4 bases at V and 2 bases at J, with 20 bases between the two ends.

The rearrangement joins TRBV5-1 to TRBJ2-3; TRBD2 matches 9 bases. In germline, CDR1 is SGHRS, CDR2 YFSETQ. The length of the CDR3 is 17 residues. V shed 0 bases and J 3 bases; nucleotides not matched to a gene: 8. The CDR3 reads CASSLELAGVGTDTQYF. Here the CDR3 DNA reads TGCGCCAGCAGCTTGGAGTTAGCGGGAGTTGGGACAGATACGCAGTATTTT.

This chain uses TRBV18 with TRBJ1-1; 8 bases are a match to TRBD1. The ends lost 2 bases at V and 1 base at J; junction bases unmatched: 9. Germline loops: CDR1 KGHSH, CDR2 LQKENI. This CDR3 region has 17 residues. This chain's CDR3 is CASSPGWAGQGNTEAFF. CDR3 nucleotide sequence: TGTGCCAGCTCACCAGGATGGGCCGGACAGGGGAACACTGAAGCTTTCTTT.